This TCR beta chain was profiled in a study of T cell responses to AZD1222 COVID-19 vaccine. On this clone: Its antigen remains unidentified.

Assay: immunoSEQ multiplex PCR; the TCRdb copy retains only in-frame clones and omits some. Of roughly 150,000 clones listed, 80% to 95% were seen once; the top ten hold approximately 2.2%. Trimming took off 6 bases at V and 1 base at J, with 9 bases between the two ends. The CDR3 totals 12 residues. From germline, CDR1 is SQVTM and CDR2 ANQGSEA. The study, taken as a whole, reports: Clonal diversity was possibly underestimated, and the donors were mostly white British, with more females. It was only a handful of AZD1222 recipients who were seropositive at baseline. CD4 TCRs linked to vaccination spanned spike, dominating at 160-218 and 743-854.

This clonotype originated in an adult in good health. The sample here was peripheral blood, taken on day 0 of AZD1222 vaccination. The chain is built from TRBV29-1 and TRBJ1-1; D is ambiguous. CDR3 sequence (DNA): TGCAGCGTCCAAAGGGCGAACACTGAAGCTTTCTTT. Protein: CSVQRANTEAFF.